The T cell receptor (beta chain) described here comes from a study of immune characterization of retroperitoneal liposarcoma. The table lists this clonotype with a few counts. Germline-derived CDR1 and CDR2 are ENHRY and SYGVKD. Trimming took 4 bases from V and 2 from J; bases not matched to a gene: 9. The CDR3 has 16 residues. Each CDR3 protein is one row after TCRdb ran MiXCR on the PCR reads. The sample lists about 10,000 distinct CDR3 sequences, around 37% seen once, with 10% in the top ten. This sequence was found in a female donor with retroperitoneal liposarcoma. The specimen sequenced was tumor tissue. The chain joins TRBV10-3 to TRBJ2-5, with 8 bases lining up with TRBD2. CDR3 sequence (DNA): TGTGCCATCAGTGCTTCGGCGGGAGGACGACAAGAGACCCAGTACTTC. Its protein is CAISASAGGRQETQYF.